Each of the 14 T cell receptor beta chains below was sequenced from the same sample in a study of blood T cells in healthy people across ages. A second PCR, run for roughly 6 to 11 cycles, used a sample-barcoded 5' primer plus a J-beta primer mix. In TCRdb, the 5' RACE reads were re-called with MiXCR into one record per CDR3 protein. The repertoire holds roughly 1,700,000 distinct CDR3 sequences, with roughly 27% as singletons. Sample: blood. The source of these receptors is a young woman in good health.

V usage is TRBV6-2 or TRBV6-3 and J usage is TRBJ2-1, with TRBD1 matching over 7 bases. The CDR3 is made up of 11 amino acids. Germline values: CDR1 MNHEY, CDR2 SVGEGT. Unmatched junction bases numbered 5, after V lost 6 bases and J lost 12 bases. DNA for the CDR3: TGTGCCAGCAGAACGAGGACAGGGCAGTTCTTC. Translated, it gives CASRTRTGQFF.

In this sample, this clonotype turned up a few times. The CDR3: CASSQHSGQTEQYF. The CDR3 nucleotides read TGTGCCAGCAGCCAACACTCGGGACAGACCGAGCAGTACTTC. This chain links TRBV3-1 with TRBJ2-7; 7 nucleotides match TRBD1. CDR3 size: 14 residues. Looked up from germline, CDR1 is LGHDT and CDR2 is YNNKEL (reference sequence). After removal of 2 bases from V and 6 bases from J, the junction contained 7 bases not matched to a gene.

This clonotype was recorded at least ten times. The V call is TRBV7-6, the J call TRBJ2-7; the D gene is possibly TRBD2 (5 bases). The CDR3 covers 14 residues. Between the trimmed V and J ends, which lost 0 bases and 6 bases, there was a span of 12 bases. Germline values: CDR1 SGHVS, CDR2 FNYEAQ. CDR3 nucleotide sequence: TGTGCCAGCAGCTTAGCGGGGAGCTCTCTCGAGCAGTACTTC. This encodes CASSLAGSSLEQYF.

This clonotype appeared a few times. The chain combines TRBV7-2 with TRBJ2-1, with 8 bases matching TRBD1. This CDR3 has 16 residues. CDR1 and CDR2 (germline): SGHTA, FQGNSA. V lost 4 bases and J lost 3; bases outside the gene matches: 8. The CDR3, as DNA: TGTGCCAGCAGCTCCAGGACAGGGACCAACTACAATGAGCAGTTCTTC. Residues: CASSSRTGTNYNEQFF. The whole variable domain, filled in from reference TRBV7-2 and TRBJ2-1, reads GAGVSQSPSNKVTEKGKDVELRCDPISGHTALYWYRQSLGQGLEFLIYFQGNSAPDKSGLPSDRFSAERTGGSVSTLTIQRTQQEDSAVYLCASSSRTGTNYNEQFFGPGTRLTVL.

CDR3 sequence (DNA): TGTGCCAGCAGTTCCTCCCCGCCCGGGACAGCTAGCAATCAGCCCCAGCATTTT. It is translated as CASSSSPPGTASNQPQHF. V is TRBV12-3 or TRBV12-4 and J is TRBJ1-5; TRBD1 aligns across 7 bases. The CDR3 loop spans 18 amino acids. V trimming: 4 bases; J trimming: 0 bases; junction bases outside the gene matches: 12.

The chain is built from TRBV11-2 and TRBJ1-3, with 8 bases lining up with TRBD1. The germline V gene encodes CDR1 SGHAT and CDR2 FQNNGV. This CDR3 contains 15 residues. The J segment lost 2 bases and the V segment lost 5 bases, leaving 5 bases of the junction unmatched. This CDR3 is CASSPDRVAGNTIYF. The CDR3 coding sequence is TGTGCCAGCAGCCCGGACAGGGTGGCTGGAAACACCATATATTTT.

About this clonotype itself: Germline and junction disagree at one end, which may indicate a read error. The chain couples TRBV9 to TRBJ2-3; D call uncertain. This CDR3 has 15 residues. The germline CDR1 and CDR2 sequences are SGDLS and YYNGEE. The CDR3 is CTSSVDASSTDTQYF. Written as DNA, the CDR3 is TGTACCAGCAGCGTAGACGCGTCTAGCACAGATACGCAGTATTTT.

This clonotype was recorded a few times. The CDR3 sequence is CASSSQEGETQYF. The CDR3 DNA reads as TGTGCCAGCAGTTCCCAAGAGGGAGAGACCCAGTACTTC. The gene calls are TRBV12-3 or TRBV12-4 and TRBJ2-5; a possible D gene is TRBD2 (5 bases). CDR3 length equals 13 residues. V was pared by 4 bases and J by 4 bases, with 10 bases between.

The table lists this clonotype with a few counts. The chain uses TRBV20-1 and TRBJ1-2; D not certain. Germline V CDR1 and CDR2: DFQATT, SNEGSKA (reference sequence). The length of the CDR3 is 14 residues. Trimming took off 6 bases at V and 3 bases at J, with 17 bases between the two ends. The CDR3 sequence: CSAADTHEDYGYTF. CDR3 in DNA: TGCAGTGCCGCAGACACCCATGAGGACTATGGCTACACCTTC.

The chain uses TRBV5-1 and TRBJ1-2; possible D gene TRBD1, 5 bases. The CDR3 consists of 15 residues. V lost 4 bases and J lost 7, with 20 bases in between. Germline CDR1 SGHRS, CDR2 YFSETQ. In DNA, the CDR3 is TGCGCCAGCAGCCTAGAACCGCCGGCGGGGGTTGGCTACACCTTC. It specifies CASSLEPPAGVGYTF.

Remarks on this clonotype: A read error may account for a junction end that differs from germline. The V and J genes are TRBV5-6 and TRBJ2-1, with D perhaps matching TRBD2 (6 bases). The CDR3 sequence is 14 residues long. From germline, CDR1 is SGHDT and CDR2 YYEEEE. The CDR3 reads CASSPGTFYDEQFF. The CDR3 DNA follows: TGTGCCAGCAGCCCCGGGACTTTCTACGATGAGCAGTTCTTC. Looking up the rest from reference TRBV5-6 and TRBJ2-1 gives the full variable domain: DAGVTQSPTHLIKTRGQQVTLRCSPKSGHDTVSWYQQALGQGPQFIFQYYEEEERQRGNFPDRFSGHQFPNYSSELNVNALLLGDSALYLCASSPGTFYDEQFFGPGTRLTVL.

This clonotype showed up just a few times. This chain links TRBV3-1 with TRBJ2-1; no reliable D call. The CDR3 consists of 15 residues. V gave up 1 base and J gave up 13 bases, with 20 bases separating them. The germline CDR1 and CDR2 sequences are LGHDT and YNNKEL (reference sequence). CDR3 loop: CASSQAEAFTETQFF. The CDR3 region has the DNA TGTGCCAGCAGCCAAGCAGAGGCGTTTACAGAGACCCAGTTCTTC.

The rearrangement joins TRBV6-1 to TRBJ2-5; D uncertain. From germline, CDR1 is MNHNS and CDR2 SASEGT. V was pared by 9 bases and J by 4 bases, with 12 bases between. CDR3 length: 12 residues. The CDR3 region has the DNA TGTGCCAGTGCTTTTTTAGGAGAGACCCAGTACTTC. Amino acid sequence: CASAFLGETQYF.

The chain has TRBV7-9 and TRBJ1-1, with D possibly being TRBD1 (6 bases). Trimming stripped 5 bases from V and 5 bases from J, with 12 bases between. The V gene's germline CDR1 is SEHNR and CDR2 FQNEAQ (reference sequence). CDR3 length equals 13 residues. The CDR3 sequence: CASSPPTGTEAFF. The CDR3, as DNA: TGTGCCAGCAGCCCCCCGACAGGTACTGAAGCTTTCTTT.